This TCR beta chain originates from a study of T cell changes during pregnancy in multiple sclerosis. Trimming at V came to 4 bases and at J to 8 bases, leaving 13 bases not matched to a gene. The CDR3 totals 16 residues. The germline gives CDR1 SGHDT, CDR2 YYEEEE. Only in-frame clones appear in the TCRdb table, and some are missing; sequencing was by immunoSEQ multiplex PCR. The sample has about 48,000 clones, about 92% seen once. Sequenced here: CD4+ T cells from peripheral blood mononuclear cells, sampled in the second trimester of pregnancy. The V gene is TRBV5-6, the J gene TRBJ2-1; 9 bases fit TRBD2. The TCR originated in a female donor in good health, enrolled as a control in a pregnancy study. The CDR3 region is CASSRRERGVWDEQFF. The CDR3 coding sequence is TGTGCCAGCAGCCGCCGCGAGCGGGGGGTTTGGGATGAGCAGTTCTTC.